This T cell receptor beta chain derives from a study of cytomegalovirus exposure and HLA in healthy donors. The study's findings and limits: Immune exposure was documented only through CMV serostatus.

Germline lookup yields CDR1 SGHRS and CDR2 YFSETQ. The junction had 1 base not matched to a gene; V was cut back by 0 bases and J by 2 bases. This CDR3 has 15 amino acids. A word on this clone: Its antigen is not identified.

The PCR employed 60 Vbeta primers together with 13 Jbeta primers. Only in-frame clones appear in the TCRdb table, and some are missing; sequencing was by immunoSEQ multiplex PCR. The sample includes fewer than 200,000 clones, roughly 79% of them seen just once. The chain recombines TRBV5-1 with TRBJ2-5, with 10 bases lining up with TRBD2. Sequencing was performed on PBMCs. The source of this sequence is a woman aged 45-60 years in good health and CMV-seronegative. In DNA form, the CDR3 reads TGCGCCAGCAGCTTGGTGACTAGCGGGCAAGAGACCCAGTACTTC. Protein: CASSLVTSGQETQYF.